This TCR beta chain was retrieved from a study of OX40 agonist ivuxolimab in advanced cancers. Study as a whole: Mean age approximately 66 years, range about 23 to 80; 82.7% male. Study observations and caveats: Antigen targets of the expanded peripheral T cells went undetermined. Relative to CD4+ cells, CD8+ T cells on average had more expanded clones. There was clonal expansion of CD4+ and CD8+ blood T cells by week 6 at 0.1 to 3.0 mg/kg.

This clone occurred once. No antigen is known for it. V lost 4 bases to trimming and J lost 7 bases, with 19 bases between them. Germline V gene lookup returns CDR1 SGHNT and CDR2 YENEEA. The CDR3 loop spans 16 amino acids. Sequencing used immunoSEQ multiplex PCR; TCRdb keeps in-frame clones, though not all of them. The repertoire includes about 31,000 clones, around 87% of them detected once, and under 30% sits in the top ten. The source was CD4+ or CD8+ T cells sorted from blood, collected in a trial of the OX40 agonist ivuxolimab. The chain combines TRBV11-3 with TRBJ2-2; D is perhaps TRBD2 (5 bases). The sequence derives from an adult with an advanced solid tumor such as melanoma, head and neck, liver or kidney cancer. The CDR3 nucleotides read TGTGCCAGCAGCTCACGAGGGAGCCCATTTGGCGGGGAGCTGTTTTTT. Translating gives CASSSRGSPFGGELFF.